The following is a TCR beta chain sequence with its context. The antigen this receptor binds is unknown. Base quality data are lacking; no much larger clone is found one base away. TCRbeta CDR3 regions were amplified from genomic DNA using the immunoSEQ Assay, a bias-controlled multiplex PCR. The study's own analysis went as follows. The number of nucleated cells in each sample was estimated from the amplification of reference gene primers within the assay. To quantify the absolute abundance of each unique TCRbeta CDR3 rearrangement, sequence reads were collapsed and filtered. For each sample, productive Simpson clonality was calculated as the square root of Simpson's diversity index over productive rearrangements. Imported from immuneACCESS, the table was reduced by TCRdb to in-frame sequences with V and J called. These copies leave out some clones; in studies compared against another copy, an unresolved V gene accounts for under half, and the cause of the remainder is not known. The DNA gave D and trimming, while V, J and clone size come from that table. Here the sample has about 270,000 clones; about 87% occur a single time. The ten biggest clones cover approximately 3.8% of the sample.

A distance of 11 bases separates the germline ends of V and J, which lose 2 bases and 0 bases respectively. The CDR3 numbers 16 residues from cysteine through phenylalanine. Only the CDR3 part of the read is kept: 48 bases, read in frame from the first base. CDR1 MNHEY and CDR2 SVGEGT are derived from the germline V gene. The data originate from a study of blood T cell repertoires in COVID-19 (dated by TCRdb to 2019 to 2021). The study in broad terms: Samples from collaborators originated in the United States, Italy and Spain and spanned both the acute and convalescent phases of COVID-19. The material from the prospective study consisted of cDNA or gDNA derived from T cells, B-cell-depleted T cells, or PBMCs. The dataset comprised deeply sampled blood TCRbeta repertoires from subjects exposed to, actively infected with, or recovered from COVID-19. A freely available public database, intended as a resource for researchers studying the immune response to SARS-CoV-2, is where the repertoires were released. The samples were drawn from two sources: the first 160 participants of the ongoing ImmuneRACE study, and 1,254 subjects contributed by 6 global collaborators. Nearly every sample came with metadata listing a de-identified subject ID, COVID-19 status, age in years and sex. Where available, HLA class I and class II types were obtained from metadata supplied by the sample provider rather than from assay-based typing. Study-wide conclusions, independent of this receptor: Clinical and demographic metadata were provided uncurated, with the amount varying by source and participant.

Samples from volunteer blood donors who had recovered from COVID-19 were contributed by a second Seattle source. The collaborating institutions used their own protocols to collect whole blood in K2EDTA tubes. For TCRbeta analysis, collaborator samples were shipped as frozen whole blood, as isolated PBMCs, or as DNA extracted from either sample type. The V and J genes are TRBV6-2 or TRBV6-3 and TRBJ1-5; no D gene call is confident. This receptor was taken from a man between 60 and 75 years old who had recovered from COVID-19. The sequenced sample was peripheral blood. The DNA sequence reads TGTGCCAGCAGTTACGGAACAGCTATTAGCAATCAGCCCCAGCATTTT. Translated, this is CASSYGTAISNQPQHF.